A selection of T cell receptor beta chains follows, all from one sample in a study of cytomegalovirus exposure and HLA in healthy donors. Assay used: immunoSEQ multiplex PCR; TCRdb lists only in-frame clones, some missing. The sample yields roughly 77,000 clones, about three quarters seen once. The sequenced material came from PBMCs. The origin of the receptors is a woman aged 40 to 49 in good health and CMV-seropositive. The CDR3 runs from the conserved cysteine through the conserved F or W. Each record gives: D gene, J gene, clone size, V gene, CDR3 protein, CDR3 DNA. A D gene is named only where the DNA matches it firmly. A clone size is listed for some rows: how often the clone was seen (once, few, many), or a class if it is expanded.

d_gene: TRBD1
j_gene: TRBJ2-3
abundance: NA
v_gene: TRBV9
CDR3aa: CASSSRLETGPMADTQYF
CDR3nt: TGTGCCAGCAGCTCCCGACTCGAGACAGGGCCGATGGCAGATACGCAGTATTTT

d_gene: NA
j_gene: TRBJ1-3
abundance: NA
v_gene: TRBV9
CDR3aa: CASSPGRDISSGNTIYF
CDR3nt: TGTGCCAGCAGCCCCGGACGGGACATAAGCTCTGGAAACACCATATATTTT

d_gene: TRBD2
j_gene: TRBJ2-3
abundance: once
v_gene: TRBV6-4
CDR3aa: CASSDREGLDTQYF
CDR3nt: TGTGCCAGCAGTGACAGGGAGGGTTTGGATACGCAGTATTTT

d_gene: NA
j_gene: TRBJ1-1
abundance: NA
v_gene: TRBV2
CDR3aa: CASNALRGADTEAFF
CDR3nt: TGTGCCAGCAACGCCTTACGGGGGGCGGACACTGAAGCTTTCTTT

d_gene: NA
j_gene: TRBJ1-6
abundance: NA
v_gene: TRBV30
CDR3aa: CAWSRTTDSPLHF
CDR3nt: TGTGCCTGGAGTCGAACCACGGATTCACCCCTCCACTTT

d_gene: TRBD1
j_gene: TRBJ2-6
abundance: few
v_gene: TRBV4-1
CDR3aa: CASSHNEGSNRGVLTF
CDR3nt: TGCGCCAGCAGCCATAACGAAGGGTCTAACAGGGGCGTCCTGACTTTC

d_gene: NA
j_gene: TRBJ2-7
abundance: NA
v_gene: TRBV2
CDR3aa: CASSEGVGVGYEQYF
CDR3nt: TGTGCCAGCAGTGAAGGGGTAGGGGTAGGCTACGAGCAGTACTTC

d_gene: NA
j_gene: TRBJ1-4
abundance: NA
v_gene: TRBV4-2
CDR3aa: CASSQRSTGPTNEKLFF
CDR3nt: TGTGCCAGCAGCCAGCGATCCACAGGGCCAACTAATGAAAAACTGTTTTTT

d_gene: NA
j_gene: TRBJ2-4
abundance: few
v_gene: TRBV5-1
CDR3aa: CASSSGDVAKNIQYF
CDR3nt: TGCGCCAGCAGCTCCGGAGACGTAGCCAAAAACATTCAGTACTTC

d_gene: TRBD2
j_gene: TRBJ2-5
abundance: NA
v_gene: TRBV11-2
CDR3aa: CASSLEIGGRGGRTQYF
CDR3nt: TGTGCCAGCAGCTTAGAAATCGGCGGGCGGGGGGGCCGAACCCAGTACTTC

d_gene: NA
j_gene: TRBJ1-2
abundance: NA
v_gene: TRBV6-1
CDR3aa: CASSYKGNGYTF
CDR3nt: TGTGCCAGCAGTTATAAGGGGAATGGCTACACCTTC

d_gene: NA
j_gene: TRBJ2-3
abundance: once
v_gene: TRBV5-6
CDR3aa: CASSLTARAPPTDTQYF
CDR3nt: TGTGCCAGCAGCTTGACTGCGCGGGCCCCCCCCACAGATACGCAGTATTTT

d_gene: TRBD2
j_gene: TRBJ2-7
abundance: NA
v_gene: TRBV19
CDR3aa: CASMSRGGSGHEQYF
CDR3nt: TGTGCCAGTATGTCGCGGGGGGGCTCGGGTCACGAGCAGTACTTC

d_gene: NA
j_gene: TRBJ1-1
abundance: NA
v_gene: TRBV2
CDR3aa: CASRPGTSGTEAFF
CDR3nt: TGTGCCAGCAGGCCTGGCACTTCGGGGACTGAAGCTTTCTTT

d_gene: NA
j_gene: TRBJ1-2
abundance: NA
v_gene: TRBV5-6
CDR3aa: CASRGIRGSYGYTF
CDR3nt: TGTGCCAGCAGGGGAATCAGGGGCTCCTATGGCTACACCTTC

d_gene: TRBD1
j_gene: TRBJ2-5
abundance: NA
v_gene: TRBV5-1
CDR3aa: CASSSGQGSQETQYF
CDR3nt: TGCGCCAGCAGCTCGGGACAGGGGAGCCAAGAGACCCAGTACTTC

d_gene: NA
j_gene: TRBJ2-7
abundance: NA
v_gene: TRBV21-1
CDR3aa: CASSKASDYEQYF
CDR3nt: TGTGCCAGCAGCAAAGCGAGCGACTACGAGCAGTACTTC

d_gene: NA
j_gene: TRBJ2-5
abundance: NA
v_gene: TRBV27
CDR3aa: CASSQNLRGRGETQYF
CDR3nt: TGTGCCAGCAGTCAGAACCTCCGGGGTAGAGGGGAGACCCAGTACTTC

d_gene: TRBD2
j_gene: TRBJ2-7
abundance: NA
v_gene: TRBV19
CDR3aa: CASSTGGLFLYEQYF
CDR3nt: TGTGCCAGTAGTACGGGGGGACTCTTTCTCTACGAGCAGTACTTC

d_gene: NA
j_gene: TRBJ1-1
abundance: NA
v_gene: TRBV29-1
CDR3aa: CSVEDGGYTEAFF
CDR3nt: TGCAGCGTTGAAGATGGGGGGTACACTGAAGCTTTCTTT

d_gene: TRBD1
j_gene: TRBJ2-5
abundance: NA
v_gene: TRBV7-9
CDR3aa: CASSPVTGGAETQYF
CDR3nt: TGTGCCAGCAGCCCCGTAACAGGGGGCGCGGAGACCCAGTACTTC

d_gene: NA
j_gene: TRBJ1-3
abundance: NA
v_gene: TRBV6-1
CDR3aa: CASSVGGGKGNTIYF
CDR3nt: TGTGCCAGCAGTGTGGGTGGAGGGAAAGGAAACACCATATATTTT

d_gene: NA
j_gene: TRBJ1-3
abundance: NA
v_gene: TRBV15
CDR3aa: CATSRVWSLRDSGNTIYF
CDR3nt: TGTGCCACCAGCAGAGTCTGGTCCCTCAGGGACTCTGGAAACACCATATATTTT

d_gene: NA
j_gene: TRBJ2-5
abundance: once
v_gene: TRBV2
CDR3aa: CASTRDFQETQYF
CDR3nt: TGTGCCAGCACCCGGGACTTCCAAGAGACCCAGTACTTC

d_gene: NA
j_gene: TRBJ2-5
abundance: NA
v_gene: TRBV29-1
CDR3aa: CSVEDLQRETQYF
CDR3nt: TGCAGCGTTGAAGATCTTCAACGGGAGACCCAGTACTTC

d_gene: NA
j_gene: TRBJ2-3
abundance: NA
v_gene: TRBV7-9
CDR3aa: CASSLGQAGDTQYF
CDR3nt: TGTGCCAGCAGCTTAGGGCAGGCGGGGGATACGCAGTATTTT

d_gene: NA
j_gene: TRBJ1-2
abundance: NA
v_gene: TRBV19
CDR3aa: CASSIGGLTTGSGSYGYTF
CDR3nt: TGTGCCAGTAGTATTGGGGGCCTCACTACAGGGTCGGGCAGCTATGGCTACACCTTC

d_gene: NA
j_gene: TRBJ2-3
abundance: NA
v_gene: TRBV5-4
CDR3aa: CASSLVMGPSGTQYF
CDR3nt: TGTGCCAGCAGCTTGGTGATGGGCCCCAGCGGTACGCAGTATTTT

d_gene: NA
j_gene: TRBJ2-5
abundance: NA
v_gene: TRBV12-5
CDR3aa: CASGLWAGRGTQYF
CDR3nt: TGTGCTAGTGGTTTATGGGCGGGGCGGGGGACCCAGTACTTC

d_gene: TRBD2
j_gene: TRBJ2-3
abundance: NA
v_gene: TRBV28
CDR3aa: CASSYWAGGQDTQYF
CDR3nt: TGTGCCAGCAGTTATTGGGCGGGGGGACAAGATACGCAGTATTTT

d_gene: TRBD2
j_gene: TRBJ2-7
abundance: few
v_gene: TRBV5-1
CDR3aa: CASSPLAGGIYEQYF
CDR3nt: TGCGCCAGCAGCCCTCTAGCGGGGGGAATTTACGAGCAGTACTTC

d_gene: NA
j_gene: TRBJ1-1
abundance: few
v_gene: TRBV9
CDR3aa: CASSVRTSMNTEAFF
CDR3nt: TGTGCCAGCAGCGTCCGAACCAGTATGAACACTGAAGCTTTCTTT

d_gene: NA
j_gene: TRBJ2-1
abundance: few
v_gene: TRBV7-2
CDR3aa: CASSFPYNEQFF
CDR3nt: TGTGCCAGCAGCTTCCCGTACAATGAGCAGTTCTTC

d_gene: TRBD2
j_gene: TRBJ2-3
abundance: NA
v_gene: TRBV19
CDR3aa: CASNGVAGASTDTQYF
CDR3nt: TGTGCCAGTAATGGGGTAGCGGGGGCTAGCACAGATACGCAGTATTTT

d_gene: NA
j_gene: TRBJ1-2
abundance: NA
v_gene: TRBV7-2
CDR3aa: CASSSGGANYGYTF
CDR3nt: TGTGCCAGCAGCTCCGGGGGGGCTAACTATGGCTACACCTTC

d_gene: NA
j_gene: TRBJ1-5
abundance: NA
v_gene: TRBV7-3
CDR3aa: CASSQSLNQPQHF
CDR3nt: TGTGCCAGCAGCCAAAGCTTAAATCAGCCCCAGCATTTT

d_gene: NA
j_gene: TRBJ2-5
abundance: few
v_gene: TRBV5-1
CDR3aa: CASKGGVPQETQYF
CDR3nt: TGCGCCTCTAAGGGCGGGGTCCCGCAAGAGACCCAGTACTTC

d_gene: NA
j_gene: TRBJ1-5
abundance: NA
v_gene: TRBV19
CDR3aa: CASKNPGNQPQHF
CDR3nt: TGTGCCAGTAAAAACCCGGGGAATCAGCCCCAGCATTTT

d_gene: NA
j_gene: TRBJ2-1
abundance: NA
v_gene: TRBV5-1
CDR3aa: CASSSGGGLREQFF
CDR3nt: TGCGCCAGCAGCTCGGGAGGGGGCTTGCGAGAGCAGTTCTTC

d_gene: TRBD1
j_gene: TRBJ2-1
abundance: NA
v_gene: TRBV7-3
CDR3aa: CASSFGTGKHNEQFF
CDR3nt: TGTGCCAGCAGCTTTGGGACAGGGAAACACAATGAGCAGTTCTTC

d_gene: TRBD1
j_gene: TRBJ2-6
abundance: NA
v_gene: TRBV2
CDR3aa: CASSVGRGTGANVLTF
CDR3nt: TGTGCCAGCAGTGTTGGCAGGGGGACTGGGGCCAACGTCCTGACTTTC

d_gene: NA
j_gene: TRBJ1-2
abundance: NA
v_gene: TRBV7-7
CDR3aa: CATQKLVPDTGSYGYTF
CDR3nt: TGTGCCACCCAAAAACTTGTACCGGACACCGGCAGCTATGGCTACACCTTC

d_gene: TRBD1
j_gene: TRBJ1-1
abundance: NA
v_gene: TRBV30
CDR3aa: CAWSVGQGTTEAFF
CDR3nt: TGTGCCTGGAGTGTGGGACAGGGGACAACTGAAGCTTTCTTT

d_gene: NA
j_gene: TRBJ2-2
abundance: few
v_gene: TRBV7-2
CDR3aa: CASSFARGTGELFF
CDR3nt: TGTGCCAGCAGCTTTGCCCGGGGCACCGGGGAGCTGTTTTTT

d_gene: TRBD1
j_gene: TRBJ2-7
abundance: NA
v_gene: TRBV23-1
CDR3aa: CASSQVPGTAYEQYF
CDR3nt: TGCGCCAGCAGTCAGGTTCCCGGGACAGCCTACGAGCAGTACTTC

d_gene: TRBD1
j_gene: TRBJ1-1
abundance: NA
v_gene: TRBV27
CDR3aa: CASRRQGPNTEAFF
CDR3nt: TGTGCCAGCAGGAGACAGGGACCGAACACTGAAGCTTTCTTT

d_gene: NA
j_gene: TRBJ1-5
abundance: NA
v_gene: TRBV6-5
CDR3aa: CASSYFAQGPQHF
CDR3nt: TGTGCCAGCAGTTACTTCGCACAGGGGCCCCAGCATTTT

d_gene: NA
j_gene: TRBJ1-2
abundance: few
v_gene: TRBV6-6
CDR3aa: CASSGTLYTF
CDR3nt: TGTGCCAGCAGTGGGACTCTTTACACCTTC

d_gene: NA
j_gene: TRBJ1-1
abundance: few
v_gene: TRBV6-5
CDR3aa: CASRREILNTEAFF
CDR3nt: TGTGCCAGCAGGAGGGAAATTTTGAACACTGAAGCTTTCTTT

d_gene: TRBD1
j_gene: TRBJ2-1
abundance: NA
v_gene: TRBV6-5
CDR3aa: CASSYSAGGYNEQFF
CDR3nt: TGTGCCAGCAGTTACTCAGCAGGGGGCTACAATGAGCAGTTCTTC

d_gene: TRBD1
j_gene: TRBJ2-3
abundance: NA
v_gene: TRBV6-1
CDR3aa: CASSAGTGRTDTQYF
CDR3nt: TGTGCCAGCAGCGCCGGGACAGGGCGCACAGATACGCAGTATTTT

d_gene: NA
j_gene: TRBJ1-1
abundance: NA
v_gene: TRBV11-2
CDR3aa: CASSFAGNVAEAFF
CDR3nt: TGTGCCAGCAGCTTCGCAGGTAACGTGGCTGAAGCTTTCTTT

d_gene: NA
j_gene: TRBJ2-5
abundance: once
v_gene: TRBV6-1
CDR3aa: CASSVSGGLGAGETQYF
CDR3nt: TGTGCCAGCAGTGTCTCAGGGGGACTAGGGGCCGGGGAGACCCAGTACTTC

d_gene: NA
j_gene: TRBJ1-3
abundance: NA
v_gene: TRBV7-2
CDR3aa: CASSPRSTAGNTIYF
CDR3nt: TGTGCCAGCAGTCCCCGCTCTACAGCTGGAAACACCATATATTTT

d_gene: NA
j_gene: TRBJ1-1
abundance: NA
v_gene: TRBV6-1
CDR3aa: CASSEWGPRGTEAFF
CDR3nt: TGTGCCAGCAGTGAATGGGGGCCTCGGGGCACTGAAGCTTTCTTT

d_gene: NA
j_gene: TRBJ1-2
abundance: NA
v_gene: TRBV29-1
CDR3aa: CSVDRGRAGHNYGYTF
CDR3nt: TGCAGCGTCGATCGGGGGCGAGCGGGGCATAACTATGGCTACACCTTC

d_gene: NA
j_gene: TRBJ2-2
abundance: NA
v_gene: TRBV29-1
CDR3aa: CSVESQPGELFF
CDR3nt: TGCAGCGTTGAAAGCCAACCCGGGGAGCTGTTTTTT

d_gene: TRBD1
j_gene: TRBJ1-4
abundance: NA
v_gene: TRBV7-9
CDR3aa: CASSKGQGRTNEKLFF
CDR3nt: TGTGCCAGCAGCAAGGGACAGGGAAGAACTAATGAAAAACTGTTTTTT

d_gene: TRBD2
j_gene: TRBJ2-3
abundance: NA
v_gene: TRBV5-1
CDR3aa: CASSLSSPGLAGGTDTQYF
CDR3nt: TGCGCCAGCAGCTTAAGTAGCCCGGGACTAGCGGGGGGCACAGATACGCAGTATTTT